Below, 9 T cell receptor beta chains from the same sample are listed, as sequenced in a study of naive and memory T cell subsets. The treatment was: skin biopsy from PPD injection site in Mantoux-positive individual. The library had UMIs added by 3' ligation of an oligonucleotide to TCR cDNA. Amplification of ligated cDNA took four PCR rounds with SP2 and nested alpha and beta constant primers. MiXCR, run by TCRdb on the UMI-ligation and nested PCR reads, gives a single entry per CDR3 protein. The profile shows 20,000 to 25,000 distinct CDR3 sequences, 6% of them singletons. Sequences were derived from skin, sampled from a tuberculin skin test site. These receptors came from an adult in good health.

This clonotype has a count of ten or more. The chain recombines TRBV18 with TRBJ1-1, with unresolved D. The CDR3 runs to 13 residues. V lost 6 bases, J lost 0 bases, and 8 bases lay in between. Germline lookup yields CDR1 KGHSH and CDR2 LQKENI. CDR3 amino acids: CASSFRLNTEAFF. In nucleotides, the CDR3 is TGTGCCAGCTCGTTTCGGCTGAACACTGAAGCTTTCTTT. The full variable domain, rest sourced from reference TRBV18 and TRBJ1-1, is NAGVMQNPRHLVRRRGQEARLRCSPMKGHSHVYWYRQLPEEGLKFMVYLQKENIIDESGMPKERFSAEFPKEGPSILRIQQVVRGDSAAYFCASSFRLNTEAFFGQGTRLTVV.

Remarks on this clonotype: This could be a read error, since a much larger clone is one nucleotide away. The rearrangement uses TRBV6-2 or TRBV6-3 and TRBJ2-5; 9 bases align to TRBD2. The CDR3 totals 15 residues. Per the germline V gene, CDR1 is MNHEY and CDR2 is SVGEGT. J was trimmed by 5 bases and V by 2 bases; bases with no gene match: 6. The CDR3 nucleotides are TGTGCCAGCAGTTACCCGGCGGGAGGGCATGAGACCCAGTACTTC. Translating gives CASSYPAGGHETQYF.

This clonotype has at least ten counts. CDR3 DNA: TGTGCCAGCAGCCTCTCACAGGGGGACGAGCAGTACTTC. This encodes CASSLSQGDEQYF. This chain uses TRBV7-8 with TRBJ2-7; 8 bases line up with TRBD1. Per germline, CDR1 SGHVS and CDR2 FQNEAQ. The CDR3 spans 13 residues. The junction had 5 bases not matched to a gene; V was cut back by 5 bases and J by 5 bases.

A few counts support this clonotype. The chain uses TRBV4-3 and TRBJ2-7, with 9 bases aligning to TRBD2. The germline V gene encodes CDR1 LGHNA and CDR2 YSLEER. This CDR3 is built from 19 residues. Trimming took 4 bases from V and 0 from J; bases not matched to a gene: 16. In nucleotides, the CDR3 is TGCGCCAGCAGCCCCGAGCCAGCGGGAGGCTATCTCTTCTCCTACGAGCAGTACTTC. Translated, it gives CASSPEPAGGYLFSYEQYF.

Judged by abundance, this clonotype is medium-sized. V usage is TRBV7-2 and J usage is TRBJ2-7; D is possibly TRBD1 (6 bases). V gave up 1 base and J gave up 2 bases, with 6 bases separating them. Germline CDR1 and CDR2: SGHTA and FQGNSA. This CDR3 spans 13 amino acids. The CDR3 DNA is TGTGCCAGCAGCTTAGACAGGGCCTACGAGCAGTACTTC. This translates into CASSLDRAYEQYF.

This clonotype was picked up many times. The chain joins TRBV4-3 to TRBJ2-6, with 7 bases that match TRBD2. There are 16 residues in the CDR3. Germline V CDR1 and CDR2: LGHNA, YSLEER. The J segment lost 2 bases and the V segment lost 3 bases, leaving 4 bases of the junction unmatched. The CDR3 DNA reads TGCGCCAGCAGCCAGATGGGAGGGACTGGGGCCAACGTCCTGACTTTC. Translated: CASSQMGGTGANVLTF.

At least ten counts were recorded for this clonotype. The J gene is TRBJ2-2, the V gene TRBV7-2; D call uncertain. This CDR3 contains 15 residues. The germline CDR1 and CDR2 sequences are SGHTA and FQGNSA. Trimming shortened V by 1 base and J by 2 bases, and 8 bases separated the two germline ends. The CDR3 sequence is CASSLVRSNTGELFF. The CDR3 DNA reads as TGTGCCAGCAGCTTAGTACGATCAAACACCGGGGAGCTGTTTTTT.

This clonotype is classed as medium-sized (0.01 to 0.1%). The rearrangement joins TRBV12-3 or TRBV12-4 to TRBJ2-7; TRBD2 matches 7 bases. CDR3 length equals 16 residues. J was trimmed by 3 bases and V by 5 bases; bases with no gene match: 13. The CDR3 reads CASSTDTGLTYYEQYF. The CDR3 bases are TGTGCCAGCAGTACAGACACGGGACTAACATACTACGAGCAGTACTTC.

This clonotype has a count of ten or more. The rearrangement links TRBV13 to TRBJ2-7; D is undetermined. The ends were cut back, 0 bases at V and 2 bases at J, with 8 bases in the middle. Germline V CDR1 and CDR2: PRHDT, FYEKMQ (reference sequence). This CDR3 contains 14 residues. The CDR3 protein is CASSLGLKAYEQYF. Written as DNA, the CDR3 is TGTGCCAGCAGCTTAGGCCTAAAGGCCTACGAGCAGTACTTC. The full variable domain, rest sourced from reference TRBV13 and TRBJ2-7, is AAGVIQSPRHLIKEKRETATLKCYPIPRHDTVYWYQQGPGQDPQFLISFYEKMQSDKGSIPDRFSAQQFSDYHSELNMSSLELGDSALYFCASSLGLKAYEQYFGPGTRLTVT.